This T cell receptor beta chain was identified during a study of blood T cells in healthy people across ages (dated by TCRdb to about 2015). In terms of the full investigation: Template switching captured roughly one uniquely barcoded TCR beta cDNA molecule per two T cells in model experiments. The study measured age-related changes in TCR beta repertoire diversity using deep sequencing normalized with unique cDNA molecular identifiers. Four age groups were formed from the donors: young (average 16 years), middle-aged (around 39), aged (roughly 58) and long-lived (more than 75). To avoid experimental bias, donors of different ages were distributed randomly across sequencing lanes. The study analyzed two additional independent replicas of 1 million unique cDNA reads from the same blood draw for two donors, one aged 18 to 29 and one aged 80 or older. Paper-wide results and their limitations: A strong correlation was found between observed TCR beta diversity and the percentage of naive T cells measured by flow cytometry. Estimates of total diversity based on one million sequenced T cells were considered lower bounds and underestimates. Compared with the aged group, the long-lived group had more naive CD4+ T cells, fewer expanded clones and increased TCR diversity, a pattern suggesting age selection. Conclusive comparison of naive and antigen-experienced compartments was prevented by the profiling of bulk unsorted PBMCs. As age increased, observed TCR beta diversity per million T cells dropped in a roughly linear way, and a significant reduction was already evident by age approximately 40. The CMV infection status of donors was not known, potentially confounding age-related changes in expanded clonotypes.

Comments on this clonotype: Its antigen is not yet known. Per-base qualities were not stored, and no clone one base away is much larger.

Libraries were prepared through 5' RACE. A second PCR of roughly 7 to 11 cycles was performed with a sample-barcoded 5' primer and a J-beta primer mix. A template-switch 5' adaptor carrying 12 random nucleotides introduced a unique molecular identifier onto each TCR beta cDNA molecule. At least 2.5 million CDR3-containing paired-end reads were obtained from each sample. First-strand cDNA was synthesized from all RNA with the Mint cDNA synthesis kit, primed by a TRBC-specific oligonucleotide. After uracil-DNA glycosylase treatment, a first 18-cycle PCR used universal primers M1SS and BC2_uni_R on all cDNA. The paper's processing steps were these. Normalization of each sample was performed by random selection of 1 million high-quality reads, each carrying a distinct molecular identifier. Instead of being binned into consensus sequences, reads that shared molecular identifiers were thrown out. MiTCR, set to a Q25 quality threshold and the strictest error-elimination algorithm, was used for CDR3 identification, clonotype clustering and error correction. A nonparametric unseen species model using Euler transformation provided a lower-bound estimate of total TCR beta diversity. TCRdb reanalyzed the raw reads on its own, using fastp at Q25 for trimming and MiXCR for clone calling, and kept in-frame beta chains. Rows merge per CDR3 protein into single entries with the most common DNA and genes. The V and J calls were determined by TCRdb, not by the authors. Counted in this sample were 1.5 million to 2 million distinct CDR3 sequences; around 42% of them appeared once. Of the sample, approximately 22% falls within the top ten clones.

The CDR3, cysteine through phenylalanine, is 13 amino acids long. Just the 39-base CDR3 DNA is kept, in frame starting at base 1. Trimming costs V 5 bases and J 6 bases, and their ends lie 10 bases apart. Donors were 39 systemically healthy Caucasian individuals from Russia aged roughly 6 to 90 years. Each donor gave around 9.5 milliliters of peripheral blood, collected into EDTA-treated Vacutainer tubes. PBMCs were isolated by Ficoll-Paque density-gradient centrifugation, with at least 6 million obtained per sample. Total RNA was extracted from PBMCs with Trizol reagent, with at least 6 micrograms obtained per sample. The percentages of naive CD45RAhigh/CD27high T cells were determined by flow cytometry on a PBMC aliquot from every donor.

This sequence uses TRBV12-3 or TRBV12-4 and TRBJ1-4, with the D segment identity uncertain. The material sequenced was blood. This clonotype was sampled from a human donor in good health. The CDR3 region reads CASSGRADEKLFF. Here is the DNA: TGTGCCAGCAGTGGGAGGGCTGATGAAAAACTGTTTTTT.